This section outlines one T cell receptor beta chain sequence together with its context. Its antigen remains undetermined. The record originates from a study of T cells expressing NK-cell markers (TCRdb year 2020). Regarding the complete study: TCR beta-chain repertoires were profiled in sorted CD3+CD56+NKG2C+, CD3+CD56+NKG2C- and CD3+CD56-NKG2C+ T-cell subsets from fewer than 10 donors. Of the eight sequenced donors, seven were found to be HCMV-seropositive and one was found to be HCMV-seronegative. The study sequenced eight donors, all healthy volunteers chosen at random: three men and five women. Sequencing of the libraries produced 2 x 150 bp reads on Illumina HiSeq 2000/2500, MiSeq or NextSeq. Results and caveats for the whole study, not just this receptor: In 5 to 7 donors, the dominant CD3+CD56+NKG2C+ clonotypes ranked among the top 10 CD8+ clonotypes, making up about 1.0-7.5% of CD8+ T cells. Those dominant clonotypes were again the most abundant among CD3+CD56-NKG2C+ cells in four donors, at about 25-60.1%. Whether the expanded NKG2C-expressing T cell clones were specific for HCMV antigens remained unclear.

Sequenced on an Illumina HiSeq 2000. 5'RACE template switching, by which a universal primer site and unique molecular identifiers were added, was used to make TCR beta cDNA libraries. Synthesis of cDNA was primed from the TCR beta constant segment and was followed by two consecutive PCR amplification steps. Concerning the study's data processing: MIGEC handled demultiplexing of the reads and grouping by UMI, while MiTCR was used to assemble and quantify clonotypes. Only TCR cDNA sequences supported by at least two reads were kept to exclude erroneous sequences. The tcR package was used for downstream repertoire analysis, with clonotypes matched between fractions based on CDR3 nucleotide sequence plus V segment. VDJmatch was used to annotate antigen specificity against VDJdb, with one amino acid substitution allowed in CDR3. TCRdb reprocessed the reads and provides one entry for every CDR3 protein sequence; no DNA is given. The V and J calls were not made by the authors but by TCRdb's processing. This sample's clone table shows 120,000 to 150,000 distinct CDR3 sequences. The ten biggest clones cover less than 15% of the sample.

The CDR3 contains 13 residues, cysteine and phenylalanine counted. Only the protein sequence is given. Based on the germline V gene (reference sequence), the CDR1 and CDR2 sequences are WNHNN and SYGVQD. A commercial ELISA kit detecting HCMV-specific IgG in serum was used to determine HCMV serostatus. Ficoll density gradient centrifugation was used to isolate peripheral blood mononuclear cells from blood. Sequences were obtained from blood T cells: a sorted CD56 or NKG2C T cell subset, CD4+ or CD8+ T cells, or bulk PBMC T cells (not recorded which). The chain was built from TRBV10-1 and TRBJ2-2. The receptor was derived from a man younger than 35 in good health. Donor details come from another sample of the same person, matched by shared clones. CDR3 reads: CASSDSPTGELFF.